The present entry profiles one T cell receptor beta chain with its context. What this receptor recognizes is not known. The record has no base qualities; no much larger clone is one base away. Ficoll-Paque density gradient centrifugation was the method used to isolate PBMCs. This specimen belongs to a study of T-cell memory formation after mild COVID-19 (dated by TCRdb to the early 2020s). With regard to the full study: Most TCR sequence clusters were specific to one of the two donors. In a couple of donors, T-cell clones that expanded and contracted after mild COVID-19 were followed by sequencing TCRalpha and TCRbeta repertoires longitudinally. Two young, previously healthy adult volunteers, one female and one male, were included in the cohort.

The data were produced on an Illumina NovaSeq 6000. Using 5'RACE with constant-segment primers, TCRalpha and TCRbeta cDNA libraries were constructed, with sample barcodes and unique molecular identifiers added in the process. RNA was extracted from every sample with Trizol reagent. Amplification of the libraries took two PCR steps, and the second step added a second sample barcode plus Illumina TruSeq adapters. Sequencing of libraries was performed on an Illumina NovaSeq with 2 x 150 bp paired-end reads. Regarding the original processing steps: Reads were demultiplexed and collapsed into UMI-guided consensus sequences with migec v1.2.7. Using mixcr v2.1.11, UMI consensuses were aligned to TRA and TRB V and J templates and then assembled into clonotypes. A clonotype was counted as expanded or contracted only if both edgeR and NoisET called the change significant, with noise models trained on biological replicates. For edgeR calls, a false discovery rate-adjusted p below 0.01 and a log2 fold-change threshold of 1 were applied. As an exploratory analysis of dynamics, max-normalized trajectories of the 1000 most abundant clonotypes were examined with PCA combined with hierarchical clustering. Each responding clone was given a CD4 or CD8 phenotype based on the CD4+ and CD8+ repertoires, which had been sequenced separately. The public reads were quality trimmed at Q25 with fastp and then assembled into clones with MiXCR by TCRdb, keeping productive beta chains. Every distinct CDR3 protein forms one entry, paired with its most common genes and DNA. The V and J calls reflect TCRdb's pipeline rather than the authors' work. The sample has about 82,000 distinct CDR3 sequences on record, about 15% of them singletons. The ten largest make up around two fifths of the sample.

The CDR3 contains 14 residues, cysteine and phenylalanine counted. The CDR3 DNA has 42 bases and is translated from base 1. Taken from the germline V gene (reference sequence), the CDR1 and CDR2 loops are MNHEY and SMNVEV. At the junction V is shortened by 2 bases and J by 4 bases, with 9 bases in between. What the authors observed across the whole study: Clones contracting from day 15 to 85 had balanced CD4/CD8 phenotypes, while a second wave expanding from day 15 to 37 was biased towards CD4+. Some responding clones were detected in pre-infection memory, suggesting pre-existing cross-reactive memory T cells joined the SARS-CoV-2 response. SARS-CoV-2 specificity was not confirmed for the second-wave clones peaking on day 37. The study included only a couple of mild cases, and larger cohorts that include severe cases with pre-infection samples were judged to be necessary. Contracting CD4+ clones turned up mainly in the CM and EM memory subsets, whereas EMRA was where CD8+ clones were enriched.

Sequences were obtained from PBMCs or a T cell subset sorted from them (not recorded which). The V and J segments used are TRBV27 and TRBJ1-5; TRBD1 is a possible D gene, resting on 5 matching bases. This receptor was taken from a man aged 18 to 35 who had mild COVID-19 (a few samples of this study predate the infection). The sample titles of this study are shuffled in the database, so cell type and time point are left out; the donor was told from shared clones. The CDR3: CASSLGGRNQPQHF. The sequenced DNA: TGTGCCAGCAGTTTAGGGGGAAGGAATCAGCCCCAGCATTTT.